This T cell receptor beta chain was obtained from a study of shared clonotypes between healthy human individuals. Broader study findings: About 5.2% was the fraction of naive CD4 clonotypes found shared across several donors. Relative to memory subsets, naive subsets generally showed larger estimated richness.

Using immunoSEQ multiplex PCR, the repertoire was profiled, and TCRdb retains in-frame clones only, with some absent. The data contain under 600,000 clones, approximately 94% of them singletons. This clone appeared a single time. Antigen specificity is unknown. The CDR3 has 13 residues. Germline V gene sequence: CDR1 SEHNR, CDR2 FQNEAQ (reference sequence). The V end was cut by 4 bases, the J end by 3 bases, with 9 bases between. CD45RA-negative memory and CD45RA+ naive subsets were split from the CD4+ cells. The TCR originated in a woman aged 25 to 39 in good health. V and J are TRBV7-9 and TRBJ1-1; no clear D gene. Input material: naive CD4+ T cells sorted from blood. Subset defined: CD45RA+ positively selected. In DNA form, the CDR3 reads TGTGCCAGCAGCTCATTCCCGGACACTGAAGCTTTCTTT. Its translation is CASSSFPDTEAFF.